Below, one TCR beta chain is given with its context. The antigen this receptor binds is unknown. Per-base qualities were not stored, and no clone one base away is much larger. This sample stems from a study of CD8 T cells in Susac syndrome (dated by TCRdb to about 2019). About the investigation overall: Of the Susac syndrome patients who were sequenced, eight or nine were in clinical remission while about six had clinically active disease. Susac syndrome patients were therapy-naive, on corticosteroids (some also receiving IVIg), or on IVIg alone at blood withdrawal. Repertoire sequencing was used to test whether CD8+ T cell activation and differentiation in Susac syndrome was antigen driven.

Peripheral blood CD8+ and CD4+ T cells from healthy donors, Susac syndrome patients and multiple sclerosis patients were profiled using high-throughput TCR beta sequencing. The Susac syndrome patients fulfilled recently defined diagnostic criteria for definite or probable disease. Bulk CD8+ and CD4+ T cells were purified by magnetic negative isolation, while CD8+ TEMRA cells were enriched using FACS. Blood was drawn into EDTA tubes, processed within 24 hours, and PBMCs were isolated by density gradient centrifugation. PBMCs intended for TCR sequencing were frozen in liquid nitrogen and were later thawed in a 37 degrees C water bath. A purity of at least 90% was achieved for sorted or isolated CD4+, CD8+ and CD8+ TEMRA cells. Points the paper makes about the study in general: The number of individuals in the TCR sequencing and HLA analysis was recognized as being relatively small. The CD4+ T cell repertoire of patients with Susac syndrome showed no detectable clonal expansion.

Trimming costs V 5 bases and J 6 bases, and their ends lie 16 bases apart. For CDR1 and CDR2, the germline V gene lists SGHTA and FQGNSA. The CDR3 sequence holds 14 residues, the cysteine and phenylalanine included. Only CDR3 DNA remains: 42 bases, in frame from the first base. RNA was extracted with the RNeasy kit and roughly 0.5 to 1 ug was reverse transcribed using random hexamers. The immunoSEQ multiplex PCR assay, covering 54 Vbeta and 13 Jbeta segments, was used to amplify TCR beta CDR3 regions. Bias from PCR amplification was corrected by using a synthetic template baseline for primer optimization and for computational correction. Per the authors' processing: Reads were annotated to V, D and J genes per IMGT and analyzed with immunoSEQ Analyzer, keeping only productive sequences. To calculate clonality, Shannon entropy was normalized by log2 of the number of productive unique sequences and then subtracted from one. For each patient and control, public and private clones were evaluated among the 100 most prevalent clones. Clones were defined as Susac-specific when absent from the healthy and MS cohorts, from approximately 970 published viral clones and from other ImmuneACCESS disease sequences. TCRdb reprocessed the public reads (quality trimming at Q25 with fastp, clone calling with MiXCR) and kept in-frame beta chains. Identical CDR3 proteins give one entry, which carries the most common genes and DNA. These V and J calls originate from TCRdb's pipeline instead of the authors' own analysis. For this sample the table gives fewer than 200,000 distinct CDR3 sequences, of which approximately 94% were detected only once. In total, the top ten clones hold around 0.11% of the sample.

The sequenced material came from CD4+ T cells from PBMCs. The rearranged chain carries TRBV7-2 and TRBJ2-5, with a tentative D gene TRBD2 over 7 matching bases. The TCR was taken from a human donor with Susac syndrome. The CDR3 region has the sequence CASSQGGGSKTQYF. In nucleotides, the sequence is TGTGCCAGCAGCCAAGGGGGGGGCTCGAAGACCCAGTACTTC.